This T cell receptor (beta chain) was sequenced during a study of blood T cell repertoires in COVID-19. Per germline, CDR1 MNHEY and CDR2 SVGEGT. The V segment lost 4 bases and the J segment 0 bases; nucleotides outside the gene matches: 8. The CDR3 totals 16 residues. TCRdb's table, derived via immunoSEQ multiplex PCR, lists solely in-frame clones and lacks some. The repertoire holds some 130,000 clones, with around nine tenths as singletons. This clone was found once. Material for sequencing was peripheral blood. This rearrangement joins TRBV6-2 or TRBV6-3 to TRBJ2-7; 8 bases agree with TRBD2. The source of this sequence is a man in his 70s with active COVID-19. The CDR3, as DNA: TGTGCCAGCAGTTCCGGGACTAGACCGAGCTCCTACGAGCAGTACTTC. It translates to CASSSGTRPSSYEQYF.